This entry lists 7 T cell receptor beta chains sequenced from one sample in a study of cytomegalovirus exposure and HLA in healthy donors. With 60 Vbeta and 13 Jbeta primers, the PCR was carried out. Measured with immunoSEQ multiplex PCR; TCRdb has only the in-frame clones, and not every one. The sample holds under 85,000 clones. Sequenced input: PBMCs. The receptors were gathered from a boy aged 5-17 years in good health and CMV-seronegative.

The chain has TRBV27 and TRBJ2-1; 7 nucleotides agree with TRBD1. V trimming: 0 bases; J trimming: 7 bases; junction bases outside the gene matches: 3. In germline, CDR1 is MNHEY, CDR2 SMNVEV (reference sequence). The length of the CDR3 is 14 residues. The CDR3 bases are TGTGCCAGCAGTTTATCGACAGGGCCGAATGAGCAGTTCTTC. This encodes CASSLSTGPNEQFF.

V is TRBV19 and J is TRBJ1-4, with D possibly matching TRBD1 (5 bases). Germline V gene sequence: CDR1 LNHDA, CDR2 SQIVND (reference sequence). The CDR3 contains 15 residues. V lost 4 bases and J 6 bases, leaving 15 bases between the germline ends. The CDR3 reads CASSTLTAGHEKLFF. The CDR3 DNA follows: TGTGCCAGTAGTACCCTGACAGCCGGCCATGAAAAACTGTTTTTT.

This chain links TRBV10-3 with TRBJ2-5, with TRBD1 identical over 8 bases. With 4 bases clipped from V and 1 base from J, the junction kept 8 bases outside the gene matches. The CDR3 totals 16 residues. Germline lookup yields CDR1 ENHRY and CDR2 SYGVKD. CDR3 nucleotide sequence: TGTGCCATCAGTGGGGGGGAACAGGGGGTCCAAGAGACCCAGTACTTC. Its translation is CAISGGEQGVQETQYF.

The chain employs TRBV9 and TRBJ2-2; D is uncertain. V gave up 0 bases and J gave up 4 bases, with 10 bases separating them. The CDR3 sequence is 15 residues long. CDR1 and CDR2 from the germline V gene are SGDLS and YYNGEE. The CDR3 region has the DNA TGTGCCAGCAGCGTAGACACTATAGGCACCGGGGAGCTGTTTTTT. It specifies CASSVDTIGTGELFF.

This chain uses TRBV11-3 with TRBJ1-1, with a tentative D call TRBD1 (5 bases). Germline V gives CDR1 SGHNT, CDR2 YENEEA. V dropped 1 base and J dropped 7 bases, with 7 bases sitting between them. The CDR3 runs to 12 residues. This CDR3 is CASSLAGGEAFF. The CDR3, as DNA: TGTGCCAGCAGCTTAGCGGGGGGTGAAGCTTTCTTT.

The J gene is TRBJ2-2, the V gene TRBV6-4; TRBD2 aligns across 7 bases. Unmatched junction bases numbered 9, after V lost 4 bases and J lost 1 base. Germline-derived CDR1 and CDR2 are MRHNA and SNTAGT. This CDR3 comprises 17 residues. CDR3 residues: CASSVDPSGGNTGELFF. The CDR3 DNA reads TGTGCCAGCAGTGTCGACCCTAGCGGAGGGAACACCGGGGAGCTGTTTTTT.

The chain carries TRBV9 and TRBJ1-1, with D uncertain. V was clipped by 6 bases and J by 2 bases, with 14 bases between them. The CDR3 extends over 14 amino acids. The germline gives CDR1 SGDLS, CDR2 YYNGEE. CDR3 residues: CASNLGVPNTEAFF. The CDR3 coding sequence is TGTGCCAGCAACCTAGGCGTGCCCAACACTGAAGCTTTCTTT.